This is a list of T cell receptor beta chains from one sample in a study of blood T cell repertoires in COVID-19. Assay used: immunoSEQ multiplex PCR; TCRdb lists only in-frame clones, some missing. The profile shows 380,000 or so clones, 89% of them singletons. Sequenced: peripheral blood. Every receptor here comes from a man between 35 and 55 years old with acute or convalescent COVID-19. CDR3s include the opening cysteine and the closing phenylalanine or tryptophan. A D gene is named only where the DNA matches it firmly.

d_gene,v_gene,CDR3aa
-,TRBV4-3,CASSQVRGRGWEKLFF
-,TRBV30,CAWSLDRSHRYTF
TRBD1,TRBV7-2,CASSPDRFYGYTF
TRBD2,TRBV5-1,CASSLLASGGAGTDTQYF
-,TRBV11-3,CASSLGRASDEQFF
-,TRBV6-5,CASSPPDLKQFF
TRBD2,TRBV29-1,CISGSYEQYF
TRBD2,TRBV7-2,CASSLSVSLAENTQYF
-,TRBV5-6,CASSLGSRQETQYF
-,TRBV9,CASSVVEGFVEAFF
TRBD2,TRBV27,CASTRGGAGEQYF
TRBD2,TRBV9,CASRSGLAGRDEQFF
-,TRBV6-5,CASEDSSNEKLFF
-,TRBV5-4,CASRLGTPVGYNEQFF
TRBD2,TRBV5-1,CASSLSEGSGRLYSYEQYF